This TCR beta chain is from a study of OX40 agonist ivuxolimab in advanced cancers. Regarding the study as a whole: Antigens targeted by the expanded peripheral T cells were not determined. Relative to CD4+, CD8+ T cells held more expanded clones on average.

Assay: immunoSEQ multiplex PCR; the TCRdb copy retains only in-frame clones and omits some. This sample carries 65,000 to 75,000 clones, roughly 90% of them seen once, and the ten largest clones take 1% to 1.2%. Worth noting for this clone: Its antigen is as yet unknown.

This sequence was found in an adult with an advanced solid tumor such as melanoma, head and neck, liver or kidney cancer. Source: CD4+ or CD8+ T cells sorted from blood, taken in a trial of the OX40 agonist ivuxolimab.

The DNA for the CDR3 is TGTGCCAGCAGCCGTCCGGAAAATCCCGGGGAGCTGTTTTTT. Amino acid sequence: CASSRPENPGELFF. This chain joins TRBV5-4 and TRBJ2-2, with D unresolved. The CDR3 is 14 residues long. Trimming stripped 4 bases from V and 6 bases from J, with 13 bases between. Germline CDR1 and CDR2: SGHNT and YYREEE (reference sequence).